The clone carrying this T cell receptor beta chain showed up just once. The V segment lost 5 bases and the J segment 8 bases; nucleotides outside the gene matches: 7. The CDR3 consists of 14 residues. RNA totalling roughly 0.5 to 1 ug underwent reverse transcription with random hexamers. TCRdb passed the immunoSEQ multiplex PCR reads through MiXCR, listing each CDR3 protein once. The sample holds about 200,000 distinct CDR3 sequences; over 90% are singletons and the top ten take about 0.096%. The entry originates in a study of CD8 T cells in Susac syndrome. This clonotype was obtained from a human donor with multiple sclerosis. The chain employs TRBV12-3 or TRBV12-4 and TRBJ1-4; TRBD1 matches 8 bases. The sequencing input was CD4+ T cells from PBMCs. The CDR3 loop reads CASSRQGNGEKLFF. CDR3 in DNA: TGTGCCAGCAGTAGACAGGGGAACGGGGAAAAACTGTTTTTT.